This T cell receptor (beta chain) was identified in a study of shared clonotypes between healthy human individuals (dated by TCRdb to the early 2020s). Context from the whole study: The cohort comprised a couple of women and three men aged 18 to 49 years. Per donor, three plates each were used for CD4 naive and CD4 memory, two for CD8 naive, and one for CD8 memory. Blood TCR repertoires of five healthy adults were deeply sequenced to estimate repertoire size and the extent of clonotype sharing between individuals. To increase sequencing depth and limit assay-specific biases, TCR repertoire library preparation and sequencing were carried out by different laboratories using diverse techniques. Each donor's leukapheresis produced roughly between roughly 0.85 and 9.5 billion PBMCs. What the research found in general, with its limitations: Based on pairwise subsampling, the degree of clonotype sharing among donors was expected to be affected by sequencing depth. When a few donors were compared, the shared fraction of clonotypes was about 5% for naive CD4, around 4% for naive CD8, more than 2% for memory CD4, and 0.4% for memory CD8. Sampling was restricted to blood, and TCR repertoires in tissues likely differ from the TCR repertoires found in blood. Because the study included a small number of donors, the genetic and exposure-history diversity represented was limited. Compared with non-shared clonotypes, the clonotypes found in all four sorted-subset donors had higher generation probabilities. Larger estimated clonotype richness was generally found for naive subsets than for memory subsets. Incomplete sequencing was indicated by rarefaction of sorted-subset datasets, despite the large sequencing depth.

Donors were healthy HIV-negative adults with no recently reported acute infections or vaccinations. Every donor was a Caucasian adult living in Nashville, Tennessee, USA. CD4+ T cells were enriched by magnetic negative selection, after which naive cells were positively selected on CD45RA and the negative fraction was taken as the memory subset. Blood was collected by leukapheresis, and PBMCs were isolated by Ficoll-Histopaque density gradient centrifugation and then cryopreserved in liquid nitrogen vapor phase. Purity and quantity of every magnetically sorted T cell population were checked by analytical flow cytometry. From each sorted fraction, genomic DNA was isolated and quantified by UV absorbance on a Nanodrop 2000c. The junction shows trimming of 6 bases on V and 4 bases on J, plus 15 bases between the germline ends. Reading from cysteine to phenylalanine, the CDR3 counts 14 amino acids. Only CDR3 DNA remains: 42 bases, in frame from the first base. The germline V gene (reference sequence) supplies CDR1 MNHEY and CDR2 SMNVEV.

Using the deep immunoSEQ assay, TCR CDR3 regions were amplified from genomic DNA by multiplex PCR. For each cell subset, the extracted genomic DNA was distributed evenly across all wells of several immunoSEQ 96-well plates, and each plate served as one replicate. For sorted subsets, around 200 ng genomic DNA, equal to 25,000 to 35,000 T cell genomes, was loaded into each replicate PCR. The purified libraries were quantified using a Qubit 3.0 fluorometer, sized with a Bioanalyzer 2100, and then quantified again using the KAPA Library Quantification kit. Every immunoSEQ 96-well plate was sequenced on a separate single-read 150-cycle Illumina NextSeq 550 flow cell. Concerning the study's data processing: Because the immunoSEQ output held only junctional sequences and lacked quality scores, the filtering could not match the filtering applied to full-length reads. Sequences were annotated with PyIR, a Python wrapper for IgBLAST v1.9, using IMGT germline references to assign V/J genes and CDR3. Reads were removed for weak V/J assignments (E-value above 1e-6), missing CDR3, stop codons, out-of-frame junctions, or ambiguous translated residues. V3J clonotypes were defined as sequences sharing the same inferred V gene, J gene, and CDR3 amino acid sequence. Percentage overlap between repertoires was calculated by dividing the number of shared unique clonotypes by the size of the smaller repertoire. Repertoire richness was assessed with RTK rarefaction, the Chao1 estimator, and Recon v2.1 estimates of unobserved clonotypes. OLGA was used to compute generation probabilities for all TCRbeta clonotypes that the gDNA method yielded from a few donors. In its TCRdb copy, this immuneACCESS table keeps in-frame sequences only and misses some clones. Where compared with another copy, unresolved V genes explain less than half of these, and the others have no known cause. V, J and clone size are taken as reported in that table, and D and trimming were inferred from the DNA itself. The sample table lists around 700,000 clones, approximately 79% of them with a count of one. Approximately 1.8% of the sample is in the top ten clones.

A note on this clone: Its antigen remains undetermined. Base quality data are lacking; no much larger clone is found one base away.

In this chain, TRBV27 is recombined with TRBJ1-2, with TRBD1 perhaps the D gene, on 5 matching bases. The specimen was memory CD4+ T cells sorted from blood. The cell subset or site label on this specimen signifies: CD45RA-negative fraction. This TCR was sampled from a woman aged 25 to 39 in good health. The DNA sequence follows: TGTGCCAGCAGCTCCAGCAGGGCAGGCTATGGCTACACCTTC. Its protein reads: CASSSSRAGYGYTF.